This T cell receptor (beta chain) was observed in a study of PD-1 blockade in classical Hodgkin lymphoma. Study observations and caveats: Newly diagnosed patients were reported to start with lower TCR diversity than healthy donors. Reasons behind the repertoire differences stay unclear, perhaps disease activity or earlier therapy.

The repertoire was sequenced with immunoSEQ multiplex PCR; TCRdb's copy has only in-frame clones and lacks some. Here the sample spans 15,000 to 20,000 clones, around nine tenths being singletons. The time point was: newly diagnosed, previously untreated cHL patient sample. Comparison used PBMCs from newly diagnosed, untreated classical Hodgkin lymphoma. Concerning this clone itself: Its antigen is unknown.

Germline V gives CDR1 SEHNR, CDR2 FQNEAQ (reference sequence). CDR3 length equals 13 residues. The sequenced sample consisted of peripheral blood mononuclear cells (PBMCs). This chain joins TRBV7-9 and TRBJ2-5, with 8 bases that match TRBD1. The DNA matches TRBJ2-7 better at its end, which makes the J call doubtful. This sequence originates from a human donor with classical Hodgkin lymphoma. The CDR3 DNA reads as TGTGCCAGCAGCCCCGGACAGGGCTACGAGCAGTACTTC. Its translation: CASSPGQGYEQYF.